This T cell receptor beta chain was sequenced during a study of T-cell memory formation after mild COVID-19. Study in general: The two donors had largely donor-specific TCR clusters.

TCRdb re-derived calls from the 5' RACE reads in MiXCR, one entry per CDR3 protein. The sample yields over 350,000 distinct CDR3 sequences, approximately 25% seen once. Sequenced input: PBMCs or a T cell subset sorted from them (not recorded which). The receptor's source is an adult woman who had mild COVID-19 (a few samples of this study predate the infection). Cell type and time point are not known.

The CDR3 loop reads CAISRGPGIQYQETQYF. The CDR3 DNA sequence: TGTGCCATCAGTCGAGGCCCTGGCATCCAGTACCAAGAGACCCAGTACTTC. The rearrangement uses TRBV10-3 and TRBJ2-5, with no clear D. Germline CDR1 and CDR2: ENHRY and SYGVKD. The CDR3 spans 17 residues. V was trimmed by 5 bases and J by 0 bases, leaving 19 bases between them.